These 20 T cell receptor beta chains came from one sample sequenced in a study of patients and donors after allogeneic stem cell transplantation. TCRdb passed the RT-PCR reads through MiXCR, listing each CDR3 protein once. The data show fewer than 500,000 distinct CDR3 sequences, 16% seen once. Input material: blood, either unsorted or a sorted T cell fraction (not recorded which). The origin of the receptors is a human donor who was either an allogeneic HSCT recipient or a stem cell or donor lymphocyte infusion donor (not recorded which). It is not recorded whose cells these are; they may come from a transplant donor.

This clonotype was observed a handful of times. The CDR3 DNA sequence: TGTGCCAGCTCATCAACAGGGGAAGAGTACTATGGCTACACCTTC. Translated: CASSSTGEEYYGYTF. The rearrangement links TRBV18 to TRBJ1-2, with 7 nucleotides matching TRBD1. V trimming: 5 bases; J trimming: 3 bases; junction bases outside the gene matches: 9. The CDR3 has 15 amino acids. The germline V gene encodes CDR1 KGHSH and CDR2 LQKENI.

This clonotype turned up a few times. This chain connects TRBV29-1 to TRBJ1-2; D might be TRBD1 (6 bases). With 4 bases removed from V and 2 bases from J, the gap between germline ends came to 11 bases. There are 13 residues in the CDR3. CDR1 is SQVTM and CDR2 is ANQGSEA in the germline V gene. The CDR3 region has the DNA TGCAGCGTTGGAAGGGGGAGAAACTATGGCTACACCTTC. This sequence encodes CSVGRGRNYGYTF.

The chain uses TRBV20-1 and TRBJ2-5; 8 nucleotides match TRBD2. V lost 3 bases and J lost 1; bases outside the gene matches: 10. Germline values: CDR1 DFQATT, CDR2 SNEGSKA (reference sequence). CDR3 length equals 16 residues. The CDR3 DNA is TGCAGTGCTAGTGAGGCTTACCGGGGGGGCCAAGAGACCCAGTACTTC. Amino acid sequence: CSASEAYRGGQETQYF.

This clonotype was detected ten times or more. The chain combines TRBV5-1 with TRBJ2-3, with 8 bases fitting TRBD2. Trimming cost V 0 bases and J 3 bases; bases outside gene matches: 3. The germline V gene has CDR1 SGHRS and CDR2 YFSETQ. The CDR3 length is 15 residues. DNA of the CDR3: TGCGCCAGCAGCTTGGAGGCGGGAGGAACAGATACGCAGTATTTT. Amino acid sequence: CASSLEAGGTDTQYF.

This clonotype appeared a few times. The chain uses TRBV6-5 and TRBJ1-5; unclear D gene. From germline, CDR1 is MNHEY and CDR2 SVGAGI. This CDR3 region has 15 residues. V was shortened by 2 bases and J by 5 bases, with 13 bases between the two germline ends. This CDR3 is CASSYTGLMDQPQHF. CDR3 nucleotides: TGTGCCAGCAGTTACACGGGCTTGATGGATCAGCCCCAGCATTTT.

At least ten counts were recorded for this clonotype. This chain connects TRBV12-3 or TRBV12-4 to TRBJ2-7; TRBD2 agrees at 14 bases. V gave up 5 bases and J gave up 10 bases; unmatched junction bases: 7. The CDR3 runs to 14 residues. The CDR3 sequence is CASSPRLAGGTQYF. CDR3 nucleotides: TGTGCCAGCAGTCCCAGACTAGCGGGGGGGACACAGTACTTC.

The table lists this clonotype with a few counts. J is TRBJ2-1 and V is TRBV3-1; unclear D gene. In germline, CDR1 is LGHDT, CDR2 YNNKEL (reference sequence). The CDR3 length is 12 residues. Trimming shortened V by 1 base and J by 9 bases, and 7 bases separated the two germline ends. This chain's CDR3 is CASSQGILEQFF. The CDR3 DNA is TGTGCCAGCAGCCAAGGTATCCTTGAGCAGTTCTTC.

The CDR3 spells CASSSATHYGYTF. CDR3 in DNA: TGTGCCAGCAGTTCGGCAACTCACTATGGCTACACCTTC. J is TRBJ1-2 and V is TRBV12-3 or TRBV12-4; D remains ambiguous. This CDR3 spans 13 amino acids. The ends were cut back, 4 bases at V and 3 bases at J, with 9 bases in the middle.

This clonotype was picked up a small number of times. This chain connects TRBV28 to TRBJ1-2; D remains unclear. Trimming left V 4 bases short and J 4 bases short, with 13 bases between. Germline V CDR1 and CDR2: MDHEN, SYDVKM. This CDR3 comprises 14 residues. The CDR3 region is CASSSRIEVYGYTF. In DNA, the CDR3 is TGTGCCAGCAGTTCACGTATAGAAGTCTATGGCTACACCTTC.

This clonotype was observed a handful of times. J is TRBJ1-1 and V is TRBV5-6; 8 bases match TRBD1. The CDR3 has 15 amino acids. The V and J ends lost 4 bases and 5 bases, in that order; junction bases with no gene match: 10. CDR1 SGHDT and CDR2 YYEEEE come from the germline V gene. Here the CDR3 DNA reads TGTGCCAGCAGCGGGGGGCAGGGGGCGCCTACTGAAGCTTTCTTT. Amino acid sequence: CASSGGQGAPTEAFF. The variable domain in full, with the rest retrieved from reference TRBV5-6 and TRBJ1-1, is DAGVTQSPTHLIKTRGQQVTLRCSPKSGHDTVSWYQQALGQGPQFIFQYYEEEERQRGNFPDRFSGHQFPNYSSELNVNALLLGDSALYLCASSGGQGAPTEAFFGQGTRLTVV.

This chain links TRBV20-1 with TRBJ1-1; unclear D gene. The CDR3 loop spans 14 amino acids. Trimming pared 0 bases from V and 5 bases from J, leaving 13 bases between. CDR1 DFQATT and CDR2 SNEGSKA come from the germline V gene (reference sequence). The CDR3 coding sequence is TGCAGTGCTAGAGATTTAACGCGGATTACTGAAGCTTTCTTT. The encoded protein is CSARDLTRITEAFF.

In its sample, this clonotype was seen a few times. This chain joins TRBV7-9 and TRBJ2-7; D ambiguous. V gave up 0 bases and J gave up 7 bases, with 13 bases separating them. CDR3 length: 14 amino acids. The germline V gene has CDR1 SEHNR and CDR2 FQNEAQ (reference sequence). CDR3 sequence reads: CASSLAVRLGEQYF. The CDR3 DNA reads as TGTGCCAGCAGCTTAGCAGTCAGACTTGGTGAGCAGTACTTC. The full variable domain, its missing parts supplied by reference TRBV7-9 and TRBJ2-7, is DTGVSQNPRHKITKRGQNVTFRCDPISEHNRLYWYRQTLGQGPEFLTYFQNEAQLEKSRLLSDRFSAERPKGSFSTLEIQRTEQGDSAMYLCASSLAVRLGEQYFGPGTRLTVT.

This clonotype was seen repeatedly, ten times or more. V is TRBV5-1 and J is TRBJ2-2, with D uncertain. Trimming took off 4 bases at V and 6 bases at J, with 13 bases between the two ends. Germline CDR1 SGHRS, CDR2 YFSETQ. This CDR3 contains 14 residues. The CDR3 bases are TGCGCCAGCAGCGCAGACTCCATTCCCGGGGAGCTGTTTTTT. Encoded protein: CASSADSIPGELFF.

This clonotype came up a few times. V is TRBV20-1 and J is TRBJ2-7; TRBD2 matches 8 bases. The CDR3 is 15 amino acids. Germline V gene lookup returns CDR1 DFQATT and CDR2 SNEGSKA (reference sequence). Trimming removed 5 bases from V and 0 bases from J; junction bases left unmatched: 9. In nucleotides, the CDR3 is TGCAGTGCTCTACAAGACGGGGGGGGCTCCTACGAGCAGTACTTC. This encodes CSALQDGGGSYEQYF.

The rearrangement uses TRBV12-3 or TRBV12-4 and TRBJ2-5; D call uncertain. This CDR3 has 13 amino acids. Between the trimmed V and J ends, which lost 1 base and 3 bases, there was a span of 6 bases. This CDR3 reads CASSLGFKETQYF. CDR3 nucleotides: TGTGCCAGCAGTTTAGGATTCAAAGAGACCCAGTACTTC.

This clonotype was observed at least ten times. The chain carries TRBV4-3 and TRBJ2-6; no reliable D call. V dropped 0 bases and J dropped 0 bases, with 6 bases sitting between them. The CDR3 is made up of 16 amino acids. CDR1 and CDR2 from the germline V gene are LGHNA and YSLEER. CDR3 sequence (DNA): TGCGCCAGCAGCCAAGATGGCTCCTCTGGGGCCAACGTCCTGACTTTC. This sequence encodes CASSQDGSSGANVLTF.

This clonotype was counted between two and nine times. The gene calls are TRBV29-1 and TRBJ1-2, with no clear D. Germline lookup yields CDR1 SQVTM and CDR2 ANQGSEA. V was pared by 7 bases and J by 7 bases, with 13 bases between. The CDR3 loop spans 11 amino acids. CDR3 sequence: CSALSDSGYTF. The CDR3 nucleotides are TGCAGCGCCCTATCAGACTCTGGCTACACCTTC.

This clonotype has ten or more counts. The CDR3 loop reads CASSRGTSTDTQYF. For the CDR3, the DNA is TGCGCCAGCAGCAGGGGCACAAGCACAGATACGCAGTATTTT. J is TRBJ2-3 and V is TRBV5-1; the D gene is possibly TRBD1 (5 bases). The CDR3 consists of 14 residues. From germline, CDR1 is SGHRS and CDR2 YFSETQ. V dropped 4 bases and J dropped 0 bases, with 9 bases sitting between them.

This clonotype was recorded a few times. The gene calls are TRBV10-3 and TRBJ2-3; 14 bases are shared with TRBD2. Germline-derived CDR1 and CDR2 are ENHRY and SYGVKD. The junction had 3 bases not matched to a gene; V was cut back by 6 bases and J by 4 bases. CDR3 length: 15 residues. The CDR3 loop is CAIRATSGGADTQYF. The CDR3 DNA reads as TGTGCCATCAGGGCGACTAGCGGGGGGGCAGATACGCAGTATTTT.

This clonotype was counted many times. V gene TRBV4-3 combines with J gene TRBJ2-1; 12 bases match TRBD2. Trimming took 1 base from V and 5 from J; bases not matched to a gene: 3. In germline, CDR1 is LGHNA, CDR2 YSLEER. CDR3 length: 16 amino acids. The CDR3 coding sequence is TGCGCCAGCAGCCAAGCACTAGCGGGGGGCCACAATGAGCAGTTCTTC. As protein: CASSQALAGGHNEQFF.